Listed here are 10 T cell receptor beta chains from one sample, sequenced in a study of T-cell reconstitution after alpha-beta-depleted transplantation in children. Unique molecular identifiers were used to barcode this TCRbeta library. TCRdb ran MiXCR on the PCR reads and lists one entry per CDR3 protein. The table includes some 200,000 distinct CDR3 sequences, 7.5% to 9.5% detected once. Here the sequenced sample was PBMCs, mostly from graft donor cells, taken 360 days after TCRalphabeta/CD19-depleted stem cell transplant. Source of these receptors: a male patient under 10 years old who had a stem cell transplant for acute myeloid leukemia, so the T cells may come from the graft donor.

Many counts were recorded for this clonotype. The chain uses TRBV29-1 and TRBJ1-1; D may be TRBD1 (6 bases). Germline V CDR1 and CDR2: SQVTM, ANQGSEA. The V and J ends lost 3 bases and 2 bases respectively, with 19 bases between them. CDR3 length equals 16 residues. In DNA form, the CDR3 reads TGCAGCGTTGAGACCCTAGGGGGGGCCCTTAACACTGAAGCTTTCTTT. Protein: CSVETLGGALNTEAFF.

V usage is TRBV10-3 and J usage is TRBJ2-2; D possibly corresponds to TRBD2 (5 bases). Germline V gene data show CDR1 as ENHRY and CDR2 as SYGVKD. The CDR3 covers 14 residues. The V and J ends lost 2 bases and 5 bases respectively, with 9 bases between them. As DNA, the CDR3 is TGTGCCATCAGTGAGAGGCCGGGAACCGGGGAGCTGTTTTTT. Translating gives CAISERPGTGELFF.

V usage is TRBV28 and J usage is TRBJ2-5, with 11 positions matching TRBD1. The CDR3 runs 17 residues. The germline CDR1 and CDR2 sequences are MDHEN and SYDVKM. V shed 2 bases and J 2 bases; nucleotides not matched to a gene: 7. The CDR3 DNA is TGTGCCAGCAGTTTAACGGGGACAGGGGGTCTACAAGAGACCCAGTACTTC. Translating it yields CASSLTGTGGLQETQYF.

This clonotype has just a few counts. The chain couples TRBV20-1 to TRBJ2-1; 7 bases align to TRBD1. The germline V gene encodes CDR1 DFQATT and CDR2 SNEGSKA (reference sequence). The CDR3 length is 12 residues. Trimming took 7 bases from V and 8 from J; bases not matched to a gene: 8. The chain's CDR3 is CSGDGTGDEQFF. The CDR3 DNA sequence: TGCAGTGGTGATGGTACAGGGGATGAGCAGTTCTTC.

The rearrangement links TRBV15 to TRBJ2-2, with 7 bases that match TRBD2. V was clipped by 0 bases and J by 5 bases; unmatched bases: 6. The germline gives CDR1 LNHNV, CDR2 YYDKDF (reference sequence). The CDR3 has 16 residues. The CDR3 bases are TGTGCCACCAGCAGAGACGGCGGGAGAGGTACCGGGGAGCTGTTTTTT. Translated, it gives CATSRDGGRGTGELFF.

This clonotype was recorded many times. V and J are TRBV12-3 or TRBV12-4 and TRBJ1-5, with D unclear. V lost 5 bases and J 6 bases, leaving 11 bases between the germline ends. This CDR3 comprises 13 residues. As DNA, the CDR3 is TGTGCCAGCAGTCCCCTTGTCGGTCAGCCCCAGCATTTT. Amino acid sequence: CASSPLVGQPQHF.

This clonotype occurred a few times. The CDR3 is CASSQDWLDGIQYF. The CDR3 DNA follows: TGTGCCAGCAGCCAAGATTGGCTAGATGGCATTCAGTACTTC. The gene calls are TRBV4-2 and TRBJ2-4, with unresolved D. V gave up 0 bases and J gave up 9 bases, with 12 bases separating them. Germline-derived CDR1 and CDR2 are LGHNA and YNFKEQ. The CDR3 length is 14 residues.

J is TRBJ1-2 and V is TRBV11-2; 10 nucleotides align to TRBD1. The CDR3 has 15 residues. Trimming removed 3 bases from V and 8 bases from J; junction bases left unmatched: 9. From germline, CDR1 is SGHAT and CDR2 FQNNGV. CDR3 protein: CASSFTAGTGVGYTF. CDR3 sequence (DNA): TGTGCCAGCAGCTTTACCGCCGGGACAGGGGTGGGCTACACCTTC.

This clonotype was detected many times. The chain's CDR3 is CASSEPEHEQFF. In DNA, the CDR3 is TGTGCCAGCAGTGAACCGGAACATGAGCAGTTCTTC. The genes are TRBV25-1 and TRBJ2-1; D gene uncertain. The germline V gene encodes CDR1 MGHDK and CDR2 SYGVNS. Trimming took 2 bases from V and 8 from J, leaving 7 bases between them. This CDR3 has 12 amino acids.

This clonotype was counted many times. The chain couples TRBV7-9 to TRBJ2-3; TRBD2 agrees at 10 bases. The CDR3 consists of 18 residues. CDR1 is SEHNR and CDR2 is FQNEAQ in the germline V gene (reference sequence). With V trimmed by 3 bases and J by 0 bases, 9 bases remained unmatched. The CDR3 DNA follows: TGTGCCAGCAGCTTTATTCGCCTAGCGGGAGAAAGCACAGATACGCAGTATTTT. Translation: CASSFIRLAGESTDTQYF.